This is a list of T cell receptor beta chains from one sample in a study of OX40 agonist ivuxolimab in advanced cancers. Sequencing used immunoSEQ multiplex PCR; TCRdb keeps in-frame clones, though not all of them. The profile shows 75,000 to 80,000 clones, 80% to 90% of them singletons. Sequenced material: CD4+ or CD8+ T cells sorted from blood, taken in a trial of the OX40 agonist ivuxolimab. These receptors all stem from an adult with an advanced solid tumor such as melanoma, head and neck, liver or kidney cancer. The CDR3 runs from the conserved cysteine through the conserved F or W.

V,J,CDR3
TRBV27,TRBJ2-3,CASAMTRGYTDTQYF
TRBV19,TRBJ2-2,CASSIRGGGELFF
TRBV27,TRBJ2-7,CASRWGQGAYEQYF
TRBV2,TRBJ1-5,CASSESQAEQPQHF
TRBV20-1,TRBJ1-1,CRAHGGTEAFF
TRBV5-4,TRBJ2-3,CASRLDIASTDTQYF
TRBV29-1,TRBJ1-1,CSVPHPAGTEAFF
TRBV25-1,TRBJ1-6,CASSVTGQVSPLHF
TRBV9,TRBJ2-1,CASSVGPSGGYNEQFF
TRBV28,TRBJ2-5,CASSSSDRGGETQYF
TRBV4-3,TRBJ2-3,CASSRVTGGRTDTQYF
TRBV28,TRBJ1-1,CASSLLQGAIAEAFF
TRBV7-2,TRBJ2-5,CASSYPGIPETQYF
TRBV11-1,TRBJ2-2,CASSATGANTGELFF
TRBV18,TRBJ2-2,CASSPPKGLGWTGELFF
TRBV28,TRBJ1-5,CASRANTGTRNQPQHF
TRBV27,TRBJ2-5,CASSPATSLYQETQYF
TRBV28,TRBJ1-6,CASSVGSPLHF
TRBV6-5,TRBJ2-3,CASSLSGLAVTDTQYF
TRBV2,TRBJ2-7,CASSSQGPPYEQYF
TRBV28,TRBJ2-1,CACSGTGGYNEQFF
TRBV6-6,TRBJ2-7,CASSSPQGARHF
TRBV18,TRBJ1-2,CASSPTTGRHGYTF
TRBV28,TRBJ1-5,CASIARSNQPQHF
TRBV5-1,TRBJ1-1,CASSLRDRDTEAFF
TRBV28,TRBJ2-1,CASSLRLAGDEQFF
TRBV5-1,TRBJ1-2,CASSLDGQGVYGYTF
TRBV6-5,TRBJ1-1,CASSRGSTEAFF
TRBV15,TRBJ1-2,CATSRDFDRNYGYTF
TRBV27,TRBJ1-6,CASSLTAKNSPLHF
TRBV15,TRBJ2-1,CATSRDLGRNNEQFF
TRBV5-1,TRBJ2-3,CASSLVGGSTDTQYF
TRBV27,TRBJ2-3,CASRTSDGRDTQYF
TRBV6-6,TRBJ1-1,CASSLVRTALNTEAFF
TRBV21-1,TRBJ1-4,CASSGFAVSATNEKLFF
TRBV6-1,TRBJ1-5,CALGGAEPQHF
TRBV28,TRBJ2-7,CASSSPVTGEDYEQYF
TRBV5-1,TRBJ1-5,CASSLAPGGSNQPQHF
TRBV18,TRBJ2-6,CASSPDRAISGANVLTF
TRBV5-1,TRBJ1-6,CASSSGTSRTPLHF
TRBV5-5,TRBJ2-2,CASSPGRANTGELFF
TRBV6-1,TRBJ2-7,CASSKGDSGYEQYF
TRBV9,TRBJ2-3,CASSSRDRGFTDTQYF
TRBV29-1,TRBJ1-1,CSVEDRQGIIFDTEAFF
TRBV7-9,TRBJ1-2,CASSSTRDRAYGYTF
TRBV6-5,TRBJ1-5,CASSPIKQPQHF
TRBV19,TRBJ2-1,CASSFSSGRGSGSYNEQFF
TRBV5-5,TRBJ1-5,CASSFRSGYSTQPQHF
TRBV28,TRBJ2-7,CASSSPYSSSYEQYF
TRBV7-2,TRBJ2-1,CASSLGLAGGDNEQFF
TRBV2,TRBJ2-1,CASIPDRGNEQFF
TRBV2,TRBJ2-1,CASLFPRGHNEQFF